The 28 T cell receptor beta chains below come from one sample, sequenced in a study of blood T cell repertoires in COVID-19. Sequenced by immunoSEQ multiplex PCR; TCRdb stores in-frame clones only, minus some. The sample has under 250,000 clones; about 82% are singletons. The sample comprised peripheral blood. The receptors shown here come from an elderly man with acute or convalescent COVID-19.

The chain recombines TRBV28 with TRBJ2-3; 9 bases agree with TRBD2. Germline V gene sequence: CDR1 MDHEN, CDR2 SYDVKM. Germline trimming cut 2 bases from V and 2 bases from J; bases unmatched to any gene: 2. The CDR3 covers 15 residues. The CDR3 region has the DNA TGTGCCAGCAGTTTAAGCGGGGGGAACACAGATACGCAGTATTTT. This encodes CASSLSGGNTDTQYF.

This chain connects TRBV10-3 to TRBJ2-1; no clear D gene. This CDR3 has 15 residues. V lost 4 bases and J lost 3, with 13 bases in between. In germline, CDR1 is ENHRY, CDR2 SYGVKD. Here the CDR3 reads CAISVARTGYNEQFF. CDR3 DNA sequence: TGTGCCATCAGTGTTGCGCGTACTGGCTACAATGAGCAGTTCTTC.

This clone has only one observation. The rearrangement uses TRBV29-1 and TRBJ1-4, with D possibly TRBD1 on 5 matching bases. The CDR3 spans 14 residues. V gave up 3 bases and J gave up 8 bases, with 16 bases separating them. From germline, CDR1 is SQVTM and CDR2 ANQGSEA. CDR3 residues: CSVDVGGVGEKLFF. The CDR3 nucleotides are TGCAGCGTTGACGTCGGGGGGGTCGGGGAAAAACTGTTTTTT.

J is TRBJ2-3 and V is TRBV18; 12 bases fit TRBD2. Unmatched junction bases numbered 6, after V lost 3 bases and J lost 8 bases. The germline CDR1 and CDR2 sequences are KGHSH and LQKENI. The CDR3 length is 15 residues. The CDR3 reads CASSPASGGAGTQYF. CDR3 sequence (DNA): TGTGCCAGCTCACCGGCTAGCGGGGGGGCCGGTACGCAGTATTTT.

The genes are TRBV18 and TRBJ2-7, with a tentative D call TRBD2 (5 bases). V was clipped by 1 base and J by 2 bases, with 9 bases between them. Germline CDR1 reads KGHSH; CDR2 reads LQKENI. The CDR3 is 14 residues long. CDR3: CASSPLGRTYEQYF. DNA of the CDR3: TGTGCCAGCTCACCACTGGGGAGAACCTACGAGCAGTACTTC.

The chain employs TRBV5-1 and TRBJ2-3; 13 nucleotides match TRBD2. Per germline, CDR1 SGHRS and CDR2 YFSETQ. CDR3 length: 19 residues. V lost 4 bases, J lost 1 base, and 12 bases stayed unmatched. Here the CDR3 reads CASSESGTSGASGTDTQYF. CDR3 in DNA: TGCGCCAGCAGCGAATCCGGGACTAGCGGGGCTTCGGGCACAGATACGCAGTATTTT.

In its sample, this clone was seen once. The rearrangement uses TRBV5-8 and TRBJ1-5; 8 nucleotides agree with TRBD1. This CDR3 has 16 residues. V shed 0 bases and J 4 bases; nucleotides not matched to a gene: 6. CDR1 is SGHTS, CDR2 YDEGEE, per germline. The CDR3 sequence: CASSLGTGSGNQPQHF. The CDR3, as DNA: TGTGCCAGCAGCTTGGGGACAGGGTCTGGAAATCAGCCCCAGCATTTT.

The V and J genes are TRBV3-1 (or the pseudogene TRBV3-2) and TRBJ2-7; D may be TRBD2 (5 bases). Germline CDR1 and CDR2: LGHDT and YNNKEL (reference sequence). There are 17 residues in the CDR3. The germline V and J ends were trimmed by 4 bases and 0 bases, with 19 bases remaining between them. CDR3 amino acids: CASSPSPFKALSYEQYF. The CDR3, as DNA: TGTGCCAGCAGCCCTAGCCCCTTTAAGGCCCTCTCCTACGAGCAGTACTTC.

This clone was found a few times. This chain connects TRBV7-9 to TRBJ1-6; D gene ambiguous. V was trimmed by 3 bases and J by 9 bases, leaving 18 bases between them. Germline V lookup: CDR1 SEHNR, CDR2 FQNEAQ (reference sequence). This CDR3 spans 16 amino acids. In DNA form, the CDR3 reads TGTGCCAGCAGCTTGACTATGGGAGGGCGGGGTTCACCCCTCCACTTT. Translating gives CASSLTMGGRGSPLHF.

V is TRBV5-8 and J is TRBJ1-4, with D possibly being TRBD1 (5 bases). V lost 4 bases to trimming and J lost 2 bases, with 12 bases between them. This CDR3 has 15 amino acids. Germline V lookup: CDR1 SGHTS, CDR2 YDEGEE. CDR3 coding DNA: TGTGCCAGCAGCCCCCGACAGCGCACTAATGAAAAACTGTTTTTT. Its protein product is CASSPRQRTNEKLFF.

The gene calls are TRBV19 and TRBJ1-5; 9 bases fit TRBD1. Unmatched junction bases numbered 13, after V lost 4 bases and J lost 3 bases. The CDR3 is made up of 18 amino acids. CDR1 is LNHDA, CDR2 SQIVND, per germline (reference sequence). The DNA for the CDR3 is TGTGCCAGTAGTACCCCTCCGGGACAGGGATCATCCAATCAGCCCCAGCATTTT. This encodes CASSTPPGQGSSNQPQHF. The whole variable domain, filled in from reference TRBV19 and TRBJ1-5, reads DGGITQSPKYLFRKEGQNVTLSCEQNLNHDAMYWYRQDPGQGLRLIYYSQIVNDFQKGDIAEGYSVSREKKESFPLTVTSAQKNPTAFYLCASSTPPGQGSSNQPQHFGDGTRLSIL.

CDR3 coding DNA: TGTGCCAGCAGTTGGGACCAGGGGGCGCGAAACAATCAGCCCCAGCATTTT. Its protein is CASSWDQGARNNQPQHF. The chain joins TRBV28 to TRBJ1-5; 8 nucleotides line up with TRBD1. The CDR3 is 17 amino acids. Unmatched junction bases numbered 11, after V lost 4 bases and J lost 3 bases. Germline CDR1 is MDHEN and CDR2 is SYDVKM.

The V call is TRBV6-2 or TRBV6-3, the J call TRBJ2-6; 7 nucleotides match TRBD1. The length of the CDR3 is 20 residues. V lost 5 bases to trimming and J lost 0 bases; unmatched junction nucleotides: 16. The V gene's germline CDR1 is MNHEY and CDR2 SVGEGT. In nucleotides, the CDR3 is TGTGCCAGCAGTAAACGAAACCCGGGACAGTACCACTCTGGGGCCAACGTCCTGACTTTC. Translation gives CASSKRNPGQYHSGANVLTF.

The chain has TRBV10-3 and TRBJ1-5; D gene uncertain. With 8 bases removed from V and 9 bases from J, the gap between germline ends came to 17 bases. CDR3 length: 13 residues. Germline assignment: CDR1 ENHRY and CDR2 SYGVKD. The CDR3 nucleotides read TGTGCCATCGGCGGAGGAGGTGATCGGCCCCAGCATTTT. Amino acids: CAIGGGGDRPQHF.

The chain employs TRBV5-4 and TRBJ1-2; 9 bases are a match to TRBD1. V dropped 4 bases and J dropped 4; count of bases not matched to a gene: 5. In germline, CDR1 is SGHNT, CDR2 YYREEE (reference sequence). This CDR3 is built from 14 residues. The CDR3 spells CASSPGQGVYGYTF. The CDR3 DNA sequence: TGTGCCAGCAGCCCGGGACAGGGCGTCTATGGCTACACCTTC.

The chain has TRBV5-4 and TRBJ2-7; 9 bases fit TRBD2. The CDR3 has 15 amino acids. The junction had 6 bases not matched to a gene; V was cut back by 5 bases and J by 0 bases. Germline CDR1 SGHNT, CDR2 YYREEE (reference sequence). CDR3 residues: CASRVAGALSYEQYF. CDR3 nucleotides: TGTGCCAGCAGAGTAGCGGGAGCCCTCTCCTACGAGCAGTACTTC.

The chain recombines TRBV5-4 with TRBJ1-4; 7 bases map to TRBD1. The trim removed 4 bases at V and 8 bases at J, leaving 8 bases unmatched. The length of the CDR3 is 14 residues. From germline, CDR1 is SGHNT and CDR2 YYREEE (reference sequence). This chain's CDR3 is CASSPGQMAEKLFF. The CDR3 DNA is TGTGCCAGCAGCCCGGGACAGATGGCGGAAAAACTGTTTTTT.

This chain joins TRBV19 and TRBJ1-2, with unresolved D. Trimming left V 0 bases short and J 4 bases short, with 6 bases between. The CDR3 spans 13 residues. Germline CDR1 is LNHDA and CDR2 is SQIVND (reference sequence). The CDR3: CASSIDRFYGYTF. The CDR3 nucleotides read TGTGCCAGTAGTATAGACAGGTTCTATGGCTACACCTTC.

This chain connects TRBV28 to TRBJ1-6; 7 bases map to TRBD1. Trimming cost V 6 bases and J 6 bases; bases outside gene matches: 5. The CDR3 has 14 amino acids. Germline CDR1 reads MDHEN; CDR2 reads SYDVKM. The CDR3 nucleotides read TGTGCCAGCAGGGTTGACAGGGTTAATTCACCCCTCCACTTT. It is translated as CASRVDRVNSPLHF.

This clone occurred a few times. The rearrangement joins TRBV3-1 (or the pseudogene TRBV3-2) to TRBJ1-3, with D unresolved. V lost 1 base to trimming and J lost 0 bases, with 10 bases between them. The length of the CDR3 is 16 residues. CDR1 LGHDT and CDR2 YNNKEL come from the germline V gene (reference sequence). The CDR3 DNA sequence: TGTGCCAGCAGCCAAGGCAGGCGCTACTCTGGAAACACCATATATTTT. It encodes CASSQGRRYSGNTIYF.

This clone was found once. The V and J genes are TRBV7-2 and TRBJ2-7; possibly TRBD2 for D (7 bases). This CDR3 has 14 residues. Germline lookup yields CDR1 SGHTA and CDR2 FQGNSA. With 4 bases removed from V and 6 bases from J, the gap between germline ends came to 16 bases. As DNA, the CDR3 is TGTGCCAGCAGCTCTCAGCCGGGGGGCGGCGAGCAGTACTTC. It is translated as CASSSQPGGGEQYF.

V and J are TRBV5-6 and TRBJ2-7; D may be TRBD2 (5 bases). The CDR3 covers 13 residues. Per germline, CDR1 SGHDT and CDR2 YYEEEE. V was cut by 0 bases and J by 3 bases, with 7 bases left in between. The CDR3 reads CASSLERDYEQYF. CDR3 nucleotide sequence: TGTGCCAGCAGCTTGGAACGGGACTACGAGCAGTACTTC. The full variable domain, its missing parts supplied by reference TRBV5-6 and TRBJ2-7, is DAGVTQSPTHLIKTRGQQVTLRCSPKSGHDTVSWYQQALGQGPQFIFQYYEEEERQRGNFPDRFSGHQFPNYSSELNVNALLLGDSALYLCASSLERDYEQYFGPGTRLTVT.

The V call is TRBV5-1, the J call TRBJ1-1; tentative D call: TRBD1 (6 bases). Germline CDR1 reads SGHRS; CDR2 reads YFSETQ. Trimming shortened V by 4 bases and J by 6 bases, and 19 bases separated the two germline ends. This CDR3 region has 15 residues. The CDR3 DNA follows: TGCGCCAGCAGCCCCGGTCGGGGGGCTATTGCTGAAGCTTTCTTT. It specifies CASSPGRGAIAEAFF.

The rearrangement uses TRBV4-1 and TRBJ2-1, with TRBD2 matching 8 bases. Germline V gene data show CDR1 as MGHRA and CDR2 as YSYEKL. The J segment lost 0 bases and the V segment lost 4 bases, leaving 5 bases of the junction unmatched. CDR3 length: 16 amino acids. CDR3 residues: CASSLSGTNSYNEQFF. The CDR3 bases are TGCGCCAGCAGCCTTAGCGGGACTAACTCCTACAATGAGCAGTTCTTC.

This clone was seen a single time. The same CDR3 can be traced to other DNA sequences in this sample. The chain has TRBV6-4 and TRBJ2-1, with D maybe TRBD2 (6 bases). The V end was cut by 5 bases, the J end by 0 bases, with 11 bases between. The germline V gene encodes CDR1 MRHNA and CDR2 SNTAGT. The CDR3 sequence is 15 residues long. The CDR3 is CASSPQAGSYNEQFF. The CDR3 coding sequence is TGTGCCAGCAGTCCACAAGCGGGCTCCTACAATGAGCAGTTCTTC.

The CDR3: CASSHTGASLSNEQFF. The CDR3 DNA is TGTGCCAGCAGCCATACGGGCGCTAGCTTAAGCAATGAGCAGTTCTTC. The gene calls are TRBV14 and TRBJ2-1; a weak D match, TRBD2 (5 bases). The V end lost 3 bases, the J end lost 6 bases, and 18 bases lay between the germline ends. Germline V gene data show CDR1 as SGHDN and CDR2 as FVKESK. The CDR3 length is 16 residues. The complete variable domain, with remaining parts taken from reference TRBV14 and TRBJ2-1, reads EAGVTQFPSHSVIEKGQTVTLRCDPISGHDNLYWYRRVMGKEIKFLLHFVKESKQDESGMPNNRFLAERTGGTYSTLKVQPAELEDSGVYFCASSHTGASLSNEQFFGPGTRLTVL.

The chain uses TRBV4-3 and TRBJ1-1; D uncertain. V lost 3 bases and J 4 bases, leaving 12 bases between the germline ends. The CDR3 covers 14 residues. CDR1 and CDR2 from the germline V gene are LGHNA and YSLEER. The CDR3 nucleotides are TGCGCCAGCAGCCACAACAGACTAGGCACTGAAGCTTTCTTT. Its protein product is CASSHNRLGTEAFF.

The chain uses TRBV19 and TRBJ2-1, with TRBD2 matching over 7 bases. From germline, CDR1 is LNHDA and CDR2 SQIVND (reference sequence). V was clipped by 3 bases and J by 0 bases; unmatched bases: 5. The CDR3 loop spans 16 amino acids. In DNA, the CDR3 is TGTGCCAGTAGTATCCAACTAGCGAGCTCCTACAATGAGCAGTTCTTC. This gives the protein CASSIQLASSYNEQFF.